The 31 T cell receptor beta chains listed next were all sequenced from one sample in a study of PD-1 blockade in mismatch repair-deficient tumors. Sequencing used immunoSEQ multiplex PCR; TCRdb keeps in-frame clones, though not all of them. This table holds about 51,000 clones, more than 65% found once. Here the sequenced sample was peripheral blood, taken about 4.5 months after starting pembrolizumab. Every receptor here comes from an adult with mismatch repair-deficient cancer.

CDR3 nucleotides: TGTGCCAGCAGTTTCTACTGGGACCTTTCCTACGAGCAGTACTTC. Translation: CASSFYWDLSYEQYF. The chain joins TRBV6-5 to TRBJ2-7, with D perhaps assigned TRBD1 or TRBD2 (5 bases each). This CDR3 comprises 15 residues. Between the trimmed V and J ends, which lost 4 bases and 1 base, there was a span of 14 bases. Germline lookup yields CDR1 MNHEY and CDR2 SVGAGI.

In its sample, this clone was seen a few times. CDR3 region: CAISGEQKNYGYTF. CDR3 nucleotide sequence: TGTGCCATCAGTGGGGAACAGAAGAACTATGGCTACACCTTC. This chain links TRBV10-3 with TRBJ1-2; D is unclear. The CDR3 is 14 residues long. The germline V and J ends were trimmed by 4 bases and 2 bases, with 11 bases remaining between them. CDR1 is ENHRY and CDR2 is SYGVKD in the germline V gene.

This clone appeared a single time. The V gene is TRBV6-6, the J gene TRBJ1-5, with D possibly being TRBD1 (5 bases). The CDR3 has 14 residues. Germline values: CDR1 MNHNY, CDR2 SVGAGI (reference sequence). V was trimmed by 8 bases and J by 6 bases, leaving 17 bases between them. CDR3 nucleotide sequence: TGTGCCAGCGAGCAGGCCTCGAGGGGTCAGCCCCAGCATTTT. Its translation is CASEQASRGQPQHF.

The gene calls are TRBV2 and TRBJ2-3, with 7 bases lining up with TRBD2. This CDR3 spans 16 amino acids. From germline, CDR1 is SNHLY and CDR2 FYNNEI. The junction had 15 bases not matched to a gene; V was cut back by 6 bases and J by 6 bases. For the CDR3, the DNA is TGTGCCAGCAGCCCGGGGGGTAGCACTTTCCCCGATACGCAGTATTTT. This encodes CASSPGGSTFPDTQYF.

J is TRBJ1-2 and V is TRBV10-3; 8 bases are a match to TRBD1. V shed 6 bases, J shed 6 bases, and the junction held 3 bases outside the gene matches. The CDR3 is 12 residues long. Germline assignment: CDR1 ENHRY and CDR2 SYGVKD. The CDR3 nucleotides read TGTGCCATCAGCAGGGGGCGTGATGGCTACACCTTC. It specifies CAISRGRDGYTF.

This sequence joins TRBV10-3 and TRBJ2-3, with 16 bases aligning to TRBD2. Germline V gives CDR1 ENHRY, CDR2 SYGVKD. Trimming took 5 bases from V and 4 from J; bases not matched to a gene: 3. This CDR3 comprises 16 residues. The CDR3 protein is CAISPGTSGRADTQYF. The CDR3 nucleotides read TGTGCCATCAGTCCGGGGACTAGCGGGAGGGCAGATACGCAGTATTTT.

J is TRBJ1-1 and V is TRBV5-4; D remains unclear. V was pared by 0 bases and J by 0 bases, with 3 bases between. The germline V gene encodes CDR1 SGHNT and CDR2 YYREEE (reference sequence). This CDR3 comprises 13 residues. The CDR3 is CASSLAVNTEAFF. In DNA form, the CDR3 reads TGTGCCAGCAGCTTGGCCGTGAACACTGAAGCTTTCTTT.

This clone has a single count. The CDR3 DNA follows: TGTGCCAGCAGTGACTCAGCGGGAGGGCCAAACATTCAGTACTTC. Amino acids: CASSDSAGGPNIQYF. This chain uses TRBV6-4 with TRBJ2-4, with 10 bases matching TRBD2. With 0 bases clipped from V and 6 bases from J, the junction kept 2 bases outside the gene matches. This CDR3 is built from 15 residues. Germline assignment: CDR1 MRHNA and CDR2 SNTAGT.

The genes are TRBV18 and TRBJ2-4; 10 positions agree with TRBD1. CDR1 is KGHSH, CDR2 LQKENI, per germline. This CDR3 is built from 16 residues. Trimming at V came to 3 bases and at J to 1 base, leaving 3 bases not matched to a gene. The CDR3 loop is CASSPGQGLAKNIQYF. The CDR3 coding sequence is TGTGCCAGCTCACCGGGACAGGGGTTGGCCAAAAACATTCAGTACTTC.

The V call is TRBV27, the J call TRBJ2-5; 7 bases are a match to TRBD1. Germline CDR1 reads MNHEY; CDR2 reads SMNVEV (reference sequence). The CDR3 is made up of 14 amino acids. V trimming: 5 bases; J trimming: 5 bases; junction bases outside the gene matches: 8. CDR3 DNA sequence: TGTGCCAGCAGTCCGACAGGGCGCGGGGAGACCCAGTACTTC. Translation: CASSPTGRGETQYF.

This clone came up once. The chain uses TRBV4-2 and TRBJ2-1; 11 bases are a match to TRBD1. This CDR3 region has 17 residues. The V gene's germline CDR1 is LGHNA and CDR2 YNFKEQ. The V segment lost 1 base and the J segment 4 bases; nucleotides outside the gene matches: 6. The CDR3 here is CASSQGTGQGGYNEQFF. Written as DNA, the CDR3 is TGTGCCAGCAGCCAAGGAACGGGACAGGGGGGTTACAATGAGCAGTTCTTC.

This sequence joins TRBV28 and TRBJ2-5; a possible D gene is TRBD2 (6 bases). Trimming shortened V by 2 bases and J by 3 bases, and 13 bases separated the two germline ends. The CDR3 loop spans 15 amino acids. Germline CDR1 MDHEN, CDR2 SYDVKM. The CDR3 here is CASSLGGVGEETQYF. CDR3 DNA: TGTGCCAGCAGTTTAGGAGGGGTGGGCGAAGAGACCCAGTACTTC.

This rearrangement joins TRBV7-9 to TRBJ2-5, with TRBD1 identical over 7 bases. There are 16 residues in the CDR3. V dropped 5 bases and J dropped 0; count of bases not matched to a gene: 9. Per the germline V gene, CDR1 is SEHNR and CDR2 is FQNEAQ (reference sequence). This CDR3 reads CASSGWDSRYQETQYF. DNA of the CDR3: TGTGCCAGCAGCGGATGGGACAGCAGGTACCAAGAGACCCAGTACTTC.

The rearrangement uses TRBV5-8 and TRBJ2-3, with D uncertain. CDR3 length: 14 amino acids. Germline V gene sequence: CDR1 SGHTS, CDR2 YDEGEE. Trimming left V 4 bases short and J 6 bases short, with 15 bases between. CDR3 amino acids: CASSPEPSVDTQYF. The CDR3 nucleotides are TGTGCCAGCAGCCCGGAACCTTCGGTCGATACGCAGTATTTT.

J is TRBJ2-1 and V is TRBV11-1; D is unresolved. The CDR3 contains 16 residues. The germline gives CDR1 SGHAT, CDR2 FQDESV (reference sequence). Trimming left V 5 bases short and J 0 bases short, with 14 bases between. CDR3 amino acids: CASSPKMGRSYNEQFF. The CDR3 DNA follows: TGTGCCAGCAGCCCCAAGATGGGTCGCTCCTACAATGAGCAGTTCTTC.

The chain joins TRBV5-6 to TRBJ1-2; 7 nucleotides line up with TRBD1. Trimming took 0 bases from V and 3 from J; bases not matched to a gene: 5. Germline CDR1 SGHDT, CDR2 YYEEEE. The CDR3 is 15 residues long. The DNA for the CDR3 is TGTGCCAGCAGCTTGGGGCTCGGACAGGACTATGGCTACACCTTC. Translated: CASSLGLGQDYGYTF.

J is TRBJ2-3 and V is TRBV11-2; 8 bases are a match to TRBD1. There are 14 residues in the CDR3. The V gene end was trimmed by 5 bases and the J gene end by 3 bases; junction bases not matched to a gene: 4. Germline V CDR1 and CDR2: SGHAT, FQNNGV. This chain's CDR3 is CASSGGQGTDTQYF. Here the CDR3 DNA reads TGTGCCAGCAGCGGAGGACAGGGTACAGATACGCAGTATTTT.

The chain recombines TRBV9 with TRBJ1-1, with D unresolved. The CDR3 runs 14 residues. The ends were cut back, 3 bases at V and 6 bases at J, with 15 bases in the middle. Germline loops: CDR1 SGDLS, CDR2 YYNGEE. The CDR3 reads CASSARVGRAEAFF. The CDR3 nucleotides read TGTGCCAGCAGCGCCCGCGTGGGTAGAGCTGAAGCTTTCTTT.

The gene calls are TRBV18 and TRBJ2-7; a possible D gene is TRBD1 (6 bases). With 6 bases removed from V and 7 bases from J, the gap between germline ends came to 13 bases. The CDR3 covers 12 residues. Germline CDR1 reads KGHSH; CDR2 reads LQKENI. In DNA form, the CDR3 reads TGTGCCAGCTCGCCCCAGGGGTGGGAGCAGTACTTC. It is translated as CASSPQGWEQYF.

This clone was detected only once. The rearrangement uses TRBV6-1 and TRBJ1-1, with 10 positions matching TRBD1. The germline V gene has CDR1 MNHNS and CDR2 SASEGT. The ends lost 5 bases at V and 12 bases at J; junction bases unmatched: 6. This CDR3 contains 12 residues. CDR3 in amino acids: CASSLDRGGTFF. DNA of the CDR3: TGTGCCAGCAGTTTGGACAGGGGGGGAACTTTCTTT.

V gene TRBV19 combines with J gene TRBJ2-1, with 7 bases that match TRBD2. The V gene's germline CDR1 is LNHDA and CDR2 SQIVND (reference sequence). This CDR3 region has 18 residues. The V segment lost 0 bases and the J segment 1 base; nucleotides outside the gene matches: 9. The DNA for the CDR3 is TGTGCCAGTAGTATAGATCCGAGCCCGGGGGGATCCTACAATGAGCAGTTCTTC. Its protein is CASSIDPSPGGSYNEQFF.

V usage is TRBV9 and J usage is TRBJ1-1, with a possible D match to TRBD1 (5 bases). There are 15 residues in the CDR3. Germline CDR1 is SGDLS and CDR2 is YYNGEE. V lost 4 bases, J lost 6 bases, and 19 bases lay in between. CDR3 sequence: CASSNLGIQGAEAFF. The CDR3 region has the DNA TGTGCCAGCAGCAACCTGGGCATCCAGGGCGCTGAAGCTTTCTTT.

The chain joins TRBV9 to TRBJ2-7; D is unresolved. V was trimmed by 3 bases and J by 0 bases, leaving 4 bases between them. The length of the CDR3 is 12 residues. Germline lookup yields CDR1 SGDLS and CDR2 YYNGEE. The CDR3 sequence: CASSGTSYEQYF. DNA for the CDR3: TGTGCCAGCAGCGGGACCTCCTACGAGCAGTACTTC.

Comment on this clone: In the same sample, other DNA sequences code for this CDR3. The chain has TRBV14 and TRBJ2-7, with 7 bases lining up with TRBD1. V dropped 4 bases and J dropped 0; count of bases not matched to a gene: 6. CDR1 and CDR2 (germline): SGHDN, FVKESK. This CDR3 spans 15 amino acids. In DNA, the CDR3 is TGTGCCAGCAGCCTTTGGGACAGTAGCTCCTACGAGCAGTACTTC. It encodes CASSLWDSSSYEQYF.

This clone was detected a few times. The rearrangement uses TRBV19 and TRBJ2-6, with D maybe TRBD2 (5 bases). The CDR3 is 14 residues long. Germline lookup yields CDR1 LNHDA and CDR2 SQIVND (reference sequence). V lost 3 bases to trimming and J lost 2 bases, with 5 bases between them. Here the CDR3 DNA reads TGTGCCAGTAGTATCGGGGCTGGGGCCAACGTCCTGACTTTC. The encoded protein is CASSIGAGANVLTF.

The chain is built from TRBV14 and TRBJ2-2, with 7 bases lining up with TRBD1. The germline V gene encodes CDR1 SGHDN and CDR2 FVKESK. This CDR3 is built from 15 residues. Trimming took 3 bases from V and 4 from J; bases not matched to a gene: 5. The CDR3 sequence is CASSQDRLITGELFF. CDR3 nucleotide sequence: TGTGCCAGCAGCCAGGACAGGTTGATCACCGGGGAGCTGTTTTTT.

The chain joins TRBV4-1 to TRBJ2-7, with 10 bases that match TRBD1. V shed 7 bases and J 0 bases; nucleotides not matched to a gene: 6. This CDR3 has 15 amino acids. Germline V lookup: CDR1 MGHRA, CDR2 YSYEKL. This CDR3 is CASTLDRGGSYEQYF. As DNA, the CDR3 is TGCGCCAGCACCTTGGACAGGGGGGGCTCCTACGAGCAGTACTTC.

The table lists this clone with a few counts. The chain uses TRBV29-1 and TRBJ1-1; maybe TRBD1 (5 bases). Germline values: CDR1 SQVTM, CDR2 ANQGSEA. The CDR3 totals 11 residues. The CDR3 region is CTGQVDTEAFF. The CDR3, as DNA: TGCACCGGACAAGTGGACACTGAAGCTTTCTTT.

The rearrangement joins TRBV19 to TRBJ2-3, with 9 positions matching TRBD1. J lost 4 bases, V lost 4 bases, and 6 bases had no gene match. The CDR3 runs to 15 residues. Germline values: CDR1 LNHDA, CDR2 SQIVND (reference sequence). CDR3 nucleotides: TGTGCCAGTAGTAGACCGGGACAGGGCGCAGATACGCAGTATTTT. The encoded protein is CASSRPGQGADTQYF.

The V and J genes are TRBV11-1 and TRBJ2-2, with D hard to call. V lost 1 base and J lost 9, with 12 bases in between. Germline V gene lookup returns CDR1 SGHAT and CDR2 FQDESV (reference sequence). CDR3 length equals 14 residues. Here the CDR3 reads CASSLVLSSRELFF. The CDR3 nucleotides read TGTGCCAGCAGCTTAGTATTGAGCTCCCGGGAGCTGTTTTTT.

The genes are TRBV11-3 and TRBJ2-1; D remains ambiguous. Trimming pared 1 base from V and 2 bases from J, leaving 6 bases between. CDR1 is SGHNT and CDR2 is YENEEA in the germline V gene. The CDR3 runs 14 residues. The CDR3 DNA sequence: TGTGCCAGCAGCTTAGGGCAAACCTACAATGAGCAGTTCTTC. It codes for CASSLGQTYNEQFF.